This T cell receptor (beta chain) appears in the sequencing data of a study of T cell clones after liver transplantation. Method: immunoSEQ multiplex PCR; TCRdb's copy keeps in-frame clones and lacks some. The data show 45,000 to 60,000 clones, roughly 80% seen once. The source is a human donor who received a liver transplant. Sequences were derived from CD4+ T cells from blood, sampled before liver transplant.

For the CDR3, the DNA is TGTGCCAGCAGTGAACTGGGCACCGGGGAGCTGTTTTTT. As protein: CASSELGTGELFF. The chain has TRBV6-1 and TRBJ2-2; D is unresolved. Germline V gene sequence: CDR1 MNHNS, CDR2 SASEGT. With 2 bases removed from V and 4 bases from J, the gap between germline ends came to 5 bases. This CDR3 comprises 13 residues.